One sample yielded the 5 T cell receptor beta chains listed below, sequenced in a study of regulatory T cells in long-lasting Graves disease. Construction of the TCR beta libraries employed iRepertoire HTBI primers in conjunction with Arm-PCR of CDR3 regions. One entry per CDR3 protein, called by TCRdb with MiXCR from the multiplex PCR reads. The sample holds 510,000 or so distinct CDR3 sequences, about 12% seen once. Time point noted: newly diagnosed GD, antithyroid drugs for less than 3 months. PBMC-extracted RNA yielded the TCR library. The sample was also linked to a second study, of T cells in Graves' hyperthyroidism and ophthalmopathy.

Sequenced here: peripheral blood mononuclear cells (PBMCs), sampled at new diagnosis, from a patient treated with antithyroid drugs. These receptors came from a woman aged 30 to 39 with Graves disease.

This chain links TRBV20-1 with TRBJ1-5, with D possibly TRBD1 on 6 matching bases. The CDR3 covers 14 residues. Trimming removed 4 bases at V and 9 bases at J, with 19 bases between. Germline V CDR1 and CDR2: DFQATT, SNEGSKA (reference sequence). The CDR3 reads CSATGGRGRRPQHF. DNA for the CDR3: TGCAGTGCTACCGGGGGGCGAGGAAGGCGGCCCCAGCATTTT.

This clonotype was counted only a few times. The chain has TRBV9 and TRBJ2-1; D may be TRBD2 (6 bases). The CDR3 has 17 residues. CDR1 and CDR2 (germline): SGDLS, YYNGEE. V lost 4 bases and J 0 bases, leaving 17 bases between the germline ends. The CDR3, as DNA: TGTGCCAGCAGCCCCATCCCCCCCGGGAGCTCCTACAATGAGCAGTTCTTC. This sequence encodes CASSPIPPGSSYNEQFF.

This chain connects TRBV7-9 to TRBJ2-7, with D unclear. Germline CDR1 is SEHNR and CDR2 is FQNEAQ (reference sequence). V gave up 5 bases and J gave up 3 bases, with 17 bases separating them. CDR3 length equals 15 residues. In DNA form, the CDR3 reads TGTGCCAGCAGCCCCCCAATTGTGGGCCACTACGAGCAGTACTTC. It codes for CASSPPIVGHYEQYF.

This clonotype was seen only a few times. This chain joins TRBV19 and TRBJ1-2; D is possibly TRBD1 (5 bases). The CDR3 covers 14 residues. Germline V gene sequence: CDR1 LNHDA, CDR2 SQIVND (reference sequence). Trimming took off 0 bases at V and 4 bases at J, with 9 bases between the two ends. CDR3 loop: CASSIDRQTYGYTF. The CDR3 region has the DNA TGTGCCAGTAGTATAGATCGACAGACCTATGGCTACACCTTC.

The table lists this clonotype with many counts. The chain joins TRBV12-3 or TRBV12-4 to TRBJ1-1, with D unresolved. V lost 7 bases, J lost 3 bases, and 15 bases lay in between. This CDR3 is built from 14 residues. The CDR3 reads CASTKQSPYTEAFF. The DNA of the CDR3 is TGTGCCAGCACCAAACAATCCCCCTACACTGAAGCTTTCTTT.